The 28 T cell receptor beta chains below come from one sample, sequenced in a study of cytomegalovirus exposure and HLA in healthy donors. 13 Jbeta primers and 60 Vbeta primers were used for the PCR. TCRdb's copy holds only in-frame clones and misses some; the assay was immunoSEQ multiplex PCR. The repertoire consists of over 150,000 clones, with around three quarters occurring once and the leading ten covering 1%. Sequenced input: PBMCs. Every receptor here comes from a woman aged 45-59 years in good health and CMV-seropositive.

The chain carries TRBV7-6 and TRBJ2-5; possible D gene TRBD2, 6 bases. Between the trimmed V and J ends, which lost 3 bases and 4 bases, there was a span of 6 bases. This CDR3 has 12 residues. The V gene's germline CDR1 is SGHVS and CDR2 FNYEAQ. CDR3 protein: CASSFGGETQYF. In nucleotides, the CDR3 is TGTGCCAGCAGCTTCGGGGGAGAGACCCAGTACTTC.

Comment on this clone: This sample includes further DNA sequences coding for the same CDR3. The genes are TRBV7-9 and TRBJ2-7, with unresolved D. V was clipped by 5 bases and J by 4 bases, with 6 bases between them. In germline, CDR1 is SEHNR, CDR2 FQNEAQ (reference sequence). The CDR3 length is 11 residues. The DNA of the CDR3 is TGTGCCAGCAGCCCCGGGTACGAGCAGTACTTC. Translated, it gives CASSPGYEQYF.

This clone occurred a few times. The chain couples TRBV28 to TRBJ2-7, with unresolved D. V was trimmed by 4 bases and J by 0 bases, leaving 10 bases between them. CDR3 size: 14 residues. Germline CDR1 MDHEN, CDR2 SYDVKM. The CDR3 here is CASSSPVLSYEQYF. CDR3 DNA: TGTGCCAGCAGTTCCCCCGTTCTCTCCTACGAGCAGTACTTC.

This clone came up a few times. The chain couples TRBV28 to TRBJ1-2; 7 positions agree with TRBD1. CDR1 and CDR2 from the germline V gene are MDHEN and SYDVKM. This CDR3 contains 12 residues. V dropped 8 bases and J dropped 5; count of bases not matched to a gene: 5. CDR3 amino acids: CASLGTVYGYTF. The CDR3 DNA follows: TGTGCCAGCCTTGGGACAGTATATGGCTACACCTTC.

As concerns this clone: One end of the junction is discordant with germline, which a read error may explain. The chain combines TRBV7-9 with TRBJ2-1; 7 bases line up with TRBD1. The germline V gene encodes CDR1 SEHNR and CDR2 FQNEAQ (reference sequence). The CDR3 sequence is 16 residues long. CDR3 coding DNA: TGTTCCAGCAGCTTAGGGCGACAGGGCTCCTACAATGAGCAGTTCTTC. Amino acids: CSSSLGRQGSYNEQFF. Full variable domain (rest looked up from reference TRBV7-9 and TRBJ2-1): DTGVSQNPRHKITKRGQNVTFRCDPISEHNRLYWYRQTLGQGPEFLTYFQNEAQLEKSRLLSDRFSAERPKGSFSTLEIQRTEQGDSAMYLCSSSLGRQGSYNEQFFGPGTRLTVL.

The rearrangement links TRBV30 to TRBJ1-6; 8 nucleotides match TRBD1. J lost 0 bases, V lost 4 bases, and 8 bases had no gene match. In germline, CDR1 is GTSNPN, CDR2 SVGIG (reference sequence). The CDR3 covers 17 residues. Here the CDR3 reads CAWMRTGRSSYNSPLHF. The CDR3 nucleotides read TGTGCCTGGATGCGGACAGGGAGGAGCTCCTATAATTCACCCCTCCACTTT. Filled out from reference TRBV30 and TRBJ1-6, the complete variable domain reads SQTIHQWPATLVQPVGSPLSLECTVEGTSNPNLYWYRQAAGRGLQLLFYSVGIGQISSEVPQNLSASRPQDRQFILSSKKLLLSDSGFYLCAWMRTGRSSYNSPLHFGNGTRLTVT.

V is TRBV7-9 and J is TRBJ1-2, with TRBD1 as a possible D gene (5 bases). Trimming removed 3 bases at V and 0 bases at J, with 14 bases between. The CDR3 is made up of 16 amino acids. Germline CDR1 is SEHNR and CDR2 is FQNEAQ (reference sequence). As DNA, the CDR3 is TGTGCCAGCAGCTTCCCCGACAGTGAACCTAACTATGGCTACACCTTC. Translation gives CASSFPDSEPNYGYTF.

This rearrangement joins TRBV28 to TRBJ1-3, with TRBD1 matching over 7 bases. Germline-derived CDR1 and CDR2 are MDHEN and SYDVKM. J gave up 0 bases and V 0 bases, and 2 bases lay outside the gene matches. The CDR3 is 16 amino acids. The CDR3 sequence is CASSLWGQLSGNTIYF. In nucleotides, the CDR3 is TGTGCCAGCAGTTTATGGGGACAGCTCTCTGGAAACACCATATATTTT.

The rearrangement uses TRBV28 and TRBJ2-3; 9 nucleotides agree with TRBD2. Germline V lookup: CDR1 MDHEN, CDR2 SYDVKM. The CDR3 totals 16 residues. The V and J ends lost 5 bases and 5 bases, in that order; junction bases with no gene match: 11. The DNA for the CDR3 is TGTGCCAGCAGTACCCGACGGGATAGCGGGAGAGATACGCAGTATTTT. Protein sequence: CASSTRRDSGRDTQYF.

For this clone: A junction boundary mismatches the germline segment, possibly from a read error. J is TRBJ2-7 and V is TRBV7-9, with a possible D match to TRBD2 (6 bases). This CDR3 contains 14 residues. Germline V CDR1 and CDR2: SEHNR, FQNEAQ (reference sequence). DNA of the CDR3: TGTTCCAGCAGCCTCCCGGGGAGGACCTACGAGCAGTACTTC. Its protein product is CSSSLPGRTYEQYF.

V is TRBV11-2 and J is TRBJ2-5; 12 nucleotides agree with TRBD1. Gene TRBJ2-7 matches the end of the DNA better, so the J call may be wrong. Germline V gene data show CDR1 as SGHAT and CDR2 as FQNNGV. This CDR3 is built from 17 residues. The DNA for the CDR3 is TGTGCCAGCAGCCGCCCGTGGGGACAGGGGGCTTGGTACGAGCAGTACTTC. The encoded protein is CASSRPWGQGAWYEQYF.

The chain couples TRBV19 to TRBJ1-1, with 9 bases matching TRBD1. V gave up 5 bases and J gave up 3 bases; unmatched junction bases: 7. CDR3 length: 15 amino acids. Looked up from germline, CDR1 is LNHDA and CDR2 is SQIVND (reference sequence). The CDR3, as DNA: TGTGCCAGTAGTGTGGGGACAGGGTCGGACACTGAAGCTTTCTTT. Protein: CASSVGTGSDTEAFF.

V gene TRBV6-1 combines with J gene TRBJ2-1; 11 bases map to TRBD2. The CDR3 has 15 residues. Germline V CDR1 and CDR2: MNHNS, SASEGT. V lost 0 bases and J lost 6; bases outside the gene matches: 1. CDR3 DNA sequence: TGTGCCAGCAGTGAAGCTAGCGGGGGGGCCAATGAGCAGTTCTTC. Translation gives CASSEASGGANEQFF.

The genes are TRBV7-2 and TRBJ1-4; 9 bases map to TRBD1. Trimming removed 0 bases from V and 11 bases from J; junction bases left unmatched: 13. CDR3 length equals 17 residues. The germline CDR1 and CDR2 sequences are SGHTA and FQGNSA. In DNA form, the CDR3 reads TGTGCCAGCAGCTTAGCGCGGGACAGGGTTCTTTTAGGGAAACTGTTTTTT. It is translated as CASSLARDRVLLGKLFF.

The V gene is TRBV4-1, the J gene TRBJ1-1; D perhaps matches TRBD1 (5 bases). Germline V gene sequence: CDR1 MGHRA, CDR2 YSYEKL. V was cut by 0 bases and J by 1 base, with 9 bases left in between. The length of the CDR3 is 15 residues. CDR3 loop: CASSQDDRWNTEAFF. The CDR3 nucleotides read TGCGCCAGCAGCCAAGACGACAGATGGAACACTGAAGCTTTCTTT.

The chain joins TRBV7-2 to TRBJ2-7; D is possibly TRBD2 (5 bases). Trimming shortened V by 5 bases and J by 2 bases, and 19 bases separated the two germline ends. The CDR3 has 16 residues. CDR1 SGHTA and CDR2 FQGNSA come from the germline V gene. The CDR3 loop reads CASSPSYTRLPYEQYF. CDR3 sequence (DNA): TGTGCCAGCAGCCCCAGTTATACTAGGCTTCCCTACGAGCAGTACTTC.

The rearrangement joins TRBV18 to TRBJ1-3, with 9 nucleotides matching TRBD1. Trimming removed 4 bases from V and 0 bases from J; junction bases left unmatched: 7. The CDR3 has 17 residues. CDR1 is KGHSH, CDR2 LQKENI, per germline. CDR3 DNA: TGTGCCAGCTCACAGAGACAGGGGGGAAGCTCTGGAAACACCATATATTTT. Amino acid sequence: CASSQRQGGSSGNTIYF.

The chain joins TRBV5-5 to TRBJ1-1; D is uncertain. Germline CDR1 and CDR2: SGHKS and YYEKEE (reference sequence). CDR3 size: 12 residues. The V gene lost 0 bases and the J gene lost 7 bases, with 7 bases spanning the gap. CDR3 loop: CASSLEPYEAFF. CDR3 nucleotide sequence: TGTGCCAGCAGCTTGGAACCCTATGAAGCTTTCTTT. The full variable domain, completed using reference TRBV5-5 and TRBJ1-1, is DAGVTQSPTHLIKTRGQQVTLRCSPISGHKSVSWYQQVLGQGPQFIFQYYEKEERGRGNFPDRFSARQFPNYSSELNVNALLLGDSALYLCASSLEPYEAFFGQGTRLTVV.

The CDR3 nucleotides read TGTGCCATCAGGGGACTGGAAGGCACTGAAGCTTTCTTT. It encodes CAIRGLEGTEAFF. The chain has TRBV10-3 and TRBJ1-1; D perhaps matches TRBD1 (5 bases). The CDR3 sequence is 13 residues long. The V gene's germline CDR1 is ENHRY and CDR2 SYGVKD. Trimming shortened V by 6 bases and J by 4 bases, and 12 bases separated the two germline ends.

The chain has TRBV28 and TRBJ1-1, with 7 bases identical to TRBD1. The CDR3 consists of 14 residues. Germline lookup yields CDR1 MDHEN and CDR2 SYDVKM. The junction had 7 bases not matched to a gene; V was cut back by 9 bases and J by 0 bases. The CDR3 loop is CASKTGVVNTEAFF. CDR3 nucleotide sequence: TGTGCCAGTAAAACAGGGGTTGTGAACACTGAAGCTTTCTTT.

V gene TRBV25-1 combines with J gene TRBJ2-2, with D tentatively TRBD1 (6 bases). V was pared by 4 bases and J by 1 base, with 19 bases between. This CDR3 is 18 amino acids long. CDR1 is MGHDK and CDR2 is SYGVNS in the germline V gene. The CDR3: CASSGQGKKGWNTGELFF. The CDR3 coding sequence is TGTGCCAGCAGTGGGCAGGGGAAAAAGGGGTGGAACACCGGGGAGCTGTTTTTT.

Notes on this clone: One end of the junction does not line up with germline, which may come from a read error. Other DNA sequences in the sample encode the same CDR3. This chain links TRBV7-9 with TRBJ1-2; D call uncertain. This CDR3 is built from 12 residues. Germline lookup yields CDR1 SEHNR and CDR2 FQNEAQ (reference sequence). CDR3 residues: CSSSLEPVGYTF. DNA of the CDR3: TGTTCCAGCAGCTTGGAGCCGGTCGGCTACACCTTC.

The rearrangement links TRBV14 to TRBJ2-2; D perhaps matches TRBD2 (5 bases). Germline-derived CDR1 and CDR2 are SGHDN and FVKESK. The CDR3 totals 16 residues. The V gene lost 2 bases and the J gene lost 3 bases, with 13 bases spanning the gap. The CDR3 nucleotides read TGTGCCAGCAGCCAATACGGGAATGGGGACACCGGGGAGCTGTTTTTT. Its translation is CASSQYGNGDTGELFF.

The chain employs TRBV28 and TRBJ2-3; TRBD1 aligns across 11 bases. V gave up 8 bases and J gave up 3 bases; unmatched junction bases: 16. The length of the CDR3 is 18 residues. CDR1 and CDR2 from the germline V gene are MDHEN and SYDVKM. CDR3 nucleotide sequence: TGTGCCAGCGTACGGTTCGGGAGGGGACAGGGGGAAACAGATACGCAGTATTTT. This codes for CASVRFGRGQGETDTQYF. Full variable domain (remainder filled in from reference TRBV28 and TRBJ2-3): DVKVTQSSRYLVKRTGEKVFLECVQDMDHENMFWYRQDPGLGLRLIYFSYDVKMKEKGDIPEGYSVSREKKERFSLILESASTNQTSMYLCASVRFGRGQGETDTQYFGPGTRLTVL.

This clone has just a few counts. This chain uses TRBV7-3 with TRBJ1-2; tentatively, D is TRBD1 (6 bases). Between the trimmed V and J ends, which lost 3 bases and 6 bases, there was a span of 11 bases. The CDR3 is 13 residues long. Germline CDR1 and CDR2: SGHTA and FQGTGA. The CDR3 region has the DNA TGTGCCAGCAGCTTTAACAGGGTACATGGCTACACCTTC. Translated, it gives CASSFNRVHGYTF.

The chain is built from TRBV11-2 and TRBJ2-5; the D gene is possibly TRBD2 (5 bases). The DNA matches TRBJ2-7 better at its end, which makes the J call doubtful. The CDR3 is 13 residues long. Germline V gives CDR1 SGHAT, CDR2 FQNNGV. The CDR3 bases are TGTGCCAGCAGCTTAGGTCGGGACTACGAGCAGTACTTC. It encodes CASSLGRDYEQYF.

The CDR3 bases are TGTGCCAGCAGCTTAGTCGTGGAGACCCAGTACTTC. Translation: CASSLVVETQYF. The chain uses TRBV7-9 and TRBJ2-5, with D unclear. V was clipped by 1 base and J by 5 bases, with 5 bases between them. The CDR3 is 12 amino acids. Germline lookup yields CDR1 SEHNR and CDR2 FQNEAQ (reference sequence).

The rearrangement uses TRBV29-1 and TRBJ2-1; 9 bases line up with TRBD1. V was pared by 2 bases and J by 10 bases, with 6 bases of the junction left unmatched. This CDR3 spans 13 amino acids. Per germline, CDR1 SQVTM and CDR2 ANQGSEA. CDR3 nucleotide sequence: TGCAGCGTTGAAAGGGACAGGGTCTGGGAGCAGTTCTTC. Encoded protein: CSVERDRVWEQFF.